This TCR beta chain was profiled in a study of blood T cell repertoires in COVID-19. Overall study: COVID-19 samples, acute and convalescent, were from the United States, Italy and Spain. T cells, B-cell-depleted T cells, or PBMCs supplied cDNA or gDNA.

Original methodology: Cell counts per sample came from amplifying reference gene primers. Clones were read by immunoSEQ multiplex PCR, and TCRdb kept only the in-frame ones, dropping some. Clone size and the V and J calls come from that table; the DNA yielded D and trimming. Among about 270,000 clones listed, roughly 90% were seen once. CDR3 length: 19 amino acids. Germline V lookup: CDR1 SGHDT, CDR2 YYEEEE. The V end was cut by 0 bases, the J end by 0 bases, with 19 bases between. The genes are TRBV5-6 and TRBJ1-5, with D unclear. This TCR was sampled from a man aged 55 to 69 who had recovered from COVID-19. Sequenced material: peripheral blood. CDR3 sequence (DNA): TGTGCCAGCAGCTTGGCGTCTCCCCGGGGAACTTATAGCAATCAGCCCCAGCATTTT. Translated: CASSLASPRGTYSNQPQHF.